This paragraph covers one T cell receptor (beta chain) sequence. The antigen remains unidentified. These data come from a study of T cell repertoires in cytomegalovirus infection. At the level of the study: Evidence of both CMV infection and a matching HLA type came from public TCR beta signatures. Study outcomes and limitations: Dominating the ex vivo response were HLA-C-restricted CMV-specific TCR beta clonotypes. Based on cumulative public TCR beta family frequency, carriers of CMV plus the relevant HLA were identified.

The CDR3 consists of 17 residues. Germline V gene data show CDR1 as SGHRS and CDR2 as YFSETQ. V lost 0 bases, J lost 6 bases, and 8 bases stayed unmatched. Each CDR3 protein gets one entry after TCRdb re-called the reads with MiXCR. The repertoire holds under 250,000 distinct CDR3 sequences, with roughly an eighth as singletons. This rearrangement joins TRBV5-1 to TRBJ2-1, with TRBD2 identical over 11 bases. The TCR originated in a human donor in good health (CMV status not recorded). Some clones in this sample may be carry-over from other donors' samples. The sequenced sample was PBMCs. In DNA form, the CDR3 reads TGCGCCAGCAGCTTGGTGCAGGGACTAGCGGACGGCAATGAGCAGTTCTTC. Residues: CASSLVQGLADGNEQFF.